A single sample gave rise to the 6 T cell receptor beta chains below, sequenced in a study of cytomegalovirus exposure and HLA in healthy donors. Primers: 60 Vbeta forward and 13 Jbeta reverse. Here immunoSEQ multiplex PCR was the method, and the copy in TCRdb shows in-frame clones only, minus some. The data show 85,000 to 120,000 clones, roughly four fifths seen once. Sequencing was carried out using PBMCs. The receptors derive from a man aged 50-60 years in good health and CMV-seronegative.

The chain combines TRBV6-5 with TRBJ1-2, with D perhaps matching TRBD1 (5 bases). The CDR3 is 16 amino acids. V lost 4 bases to trimming and J lost 7 bases, with 22 bases between them. CDR1 MNHEY and CDR2 SVGAGI come from the germline V gene. CDR3 nucleotide sequence: TGTGCCAGCAGTTCGCCGGGGAGGCCTTCCGGGGGTGGCTACACCTTC. It is translated as CASSSPGRPSGGGYTF.

This clone was seen once. This chain links TRBV5-3 with TRBJ2-3; 8 nucleotides line up with TRBD1. TRBV5-3 belongs to the ORF category, with a function that is uncertain. V gave up 4 bases and J gave up 3 bases; unmatched junction bases: 16. The CDR3 loop spans 18 amino acids. CDR3 in amino acids: CARSNPPGKDRVTDTQYF. CDR3 nucleotide sequence: TGTGCCAGAAGCAACCCTCCGGGGAAGGACAGGGTTACAGATACGCAGTATTTT.

This chain joins TRBV7-9 and TRBJ2-7; 7 bases are a match to TRBD1. The trim removed 5 bases at V and 2 bases at J, leaving 9 bases unmatched. Germline V CDR1 and CDR2: SEHNR, FQNEAQ (reference sequence). The CDR3 sequence is 15 residues long. This CDR3 is CASSPLQGSPYEQYF. In DNA form, the CDR3 reads TGTGCCAGCAGCCCTCTACAGGGGAGTCCCTACGAGCAGTACTTC.

Only one count was recorded for this clone. The rearrangement joins TRBV19 to TRBJ1-1; TRBD1 matches 8 bases. V dropped 6 bases and J dropped 1; count of bases not matched to a gene: 4. The CDR3 has 14 amino acids. Germline lookup yields CDR1 LNHDA and CDR2 SQIVND (reference sequence). The CDR3 DNA sequence: TGTGCCAGTAGAGCCGGGACAGGGAACACTGAAGCTTTCTTT. It codes for CASRAGTGNTEAFF.

Details on this clone: Other nucleotide sequences from this sample produce the same CDR3. The chain employs TRBV5-8 and TRBJ1-1; D is perhaps TRBD1 (5 bases). The CDR3 runs to 13 residues. V was clipped by 2 bases and J by 5 bases, with 10 bases between them. Germline CDR1 SGHTS, CDR2 YDEGEE. The CDR3 sequence: CASSFNQGTEAFF. CDR3 in DNA: TGTGCCAGCAGCTTTAATCAGGGAACTGAAGCTTTCTTT.

The chain joins TRBV4-2 to TRBJ1-4, with D possibly being TRBD1 (6 bases). This CDR3 spans 15 amino acids. Germline CDR1 reads LGHNA; CDR2 reads YNFKEQ. V was shortened by 4 bases and J by 2 bases, with 11 bases between the two germline ends. The CDR3 region is CASSPTGSTNEKLFF. The CDR3 DNA is TGTGCCAGCAGCCCAACAGGGTCGACTAATGAAAAACTGTTTTTT.